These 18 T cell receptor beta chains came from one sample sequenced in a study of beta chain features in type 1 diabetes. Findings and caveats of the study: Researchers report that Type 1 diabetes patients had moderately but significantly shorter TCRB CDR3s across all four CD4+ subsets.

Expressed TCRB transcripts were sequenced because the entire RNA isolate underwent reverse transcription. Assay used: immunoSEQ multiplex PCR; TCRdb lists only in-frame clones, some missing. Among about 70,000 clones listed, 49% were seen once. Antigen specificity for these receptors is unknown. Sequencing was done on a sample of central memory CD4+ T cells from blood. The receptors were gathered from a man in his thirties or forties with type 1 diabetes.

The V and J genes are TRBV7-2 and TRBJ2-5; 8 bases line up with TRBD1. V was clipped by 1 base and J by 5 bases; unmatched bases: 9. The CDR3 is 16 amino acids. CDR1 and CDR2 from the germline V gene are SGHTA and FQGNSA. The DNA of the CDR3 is TGTGCCAGCAGCTTAGTCCAGGGGGCAGTCGGGGAGACCCAGTACTTC. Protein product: CASSLVQGAVGETQYF.

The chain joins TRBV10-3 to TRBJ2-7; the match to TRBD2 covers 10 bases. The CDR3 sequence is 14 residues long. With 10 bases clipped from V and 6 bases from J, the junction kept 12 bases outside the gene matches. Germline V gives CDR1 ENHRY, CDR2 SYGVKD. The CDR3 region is CATSAGTSVAEQYF. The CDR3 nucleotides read TGTGCCACCTCCGCCGGGACTAGCGTCGCCGAGCAGTACTTC.

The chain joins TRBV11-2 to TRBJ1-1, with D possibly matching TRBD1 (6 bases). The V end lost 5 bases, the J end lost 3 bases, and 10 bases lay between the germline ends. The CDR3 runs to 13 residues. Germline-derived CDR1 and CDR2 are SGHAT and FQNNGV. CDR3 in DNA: TGTGCCAGCAGCCTACAGGGTGACACTGAAGCTTTCTTT. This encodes CASSLQGDTEAFF.

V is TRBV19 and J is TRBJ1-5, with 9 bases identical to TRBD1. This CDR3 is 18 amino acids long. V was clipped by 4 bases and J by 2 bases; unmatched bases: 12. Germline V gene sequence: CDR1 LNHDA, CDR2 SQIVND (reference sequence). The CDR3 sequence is CASSTAGTGRGGNQPQHF. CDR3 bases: TGTGCCAGTAGTACGGCCGGGACAGGGAGAGGAGGCAATCAGCCCCAGCATTTT.

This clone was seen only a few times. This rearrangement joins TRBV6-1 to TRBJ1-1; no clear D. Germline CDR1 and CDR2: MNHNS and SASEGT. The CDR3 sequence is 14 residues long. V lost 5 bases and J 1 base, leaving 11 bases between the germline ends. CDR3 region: CASSSQRANTEAFF. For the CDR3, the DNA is TGTGCCAGCAGTTCCCAGAGGGCGAACACTGAAGCTTTCTTT.

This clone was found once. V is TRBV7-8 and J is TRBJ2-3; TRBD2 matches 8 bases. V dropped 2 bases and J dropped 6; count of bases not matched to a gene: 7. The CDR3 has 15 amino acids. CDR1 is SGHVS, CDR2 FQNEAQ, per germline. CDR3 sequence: CASSLTGGLYDTQYF. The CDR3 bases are TGTGCCAGCAGCTTAACGGGGGGGCTCTATGATACGCAGTATTTT. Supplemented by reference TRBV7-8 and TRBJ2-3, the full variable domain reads GAGVSQSPRYKVAKRGQDVALRCDPISGHVSLFWYQQALGQGPEFLTYFQNEAQLDKSGLPSDRFFAERPEGSVSTLKIQRTQQEDSAVYLCASSLTGGLYDTQYFGPGTRLTVL.

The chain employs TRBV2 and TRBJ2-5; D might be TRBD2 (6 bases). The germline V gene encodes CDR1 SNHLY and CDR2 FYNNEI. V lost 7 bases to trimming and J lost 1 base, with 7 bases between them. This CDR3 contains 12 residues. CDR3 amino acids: CASNSGQETQYF. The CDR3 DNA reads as TGTGCCAGCAATAGCGGCCAAGAGACCCAGTACTTC.

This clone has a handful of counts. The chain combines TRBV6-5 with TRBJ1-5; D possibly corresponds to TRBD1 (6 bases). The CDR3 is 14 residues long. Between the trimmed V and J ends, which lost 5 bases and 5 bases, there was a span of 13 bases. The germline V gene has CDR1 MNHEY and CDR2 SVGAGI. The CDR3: CASSNGGGHQPQHF. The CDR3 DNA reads TGTGCCAGCAGTAACGGGGGGGGCCATCAGCCCCAGCATTTT.

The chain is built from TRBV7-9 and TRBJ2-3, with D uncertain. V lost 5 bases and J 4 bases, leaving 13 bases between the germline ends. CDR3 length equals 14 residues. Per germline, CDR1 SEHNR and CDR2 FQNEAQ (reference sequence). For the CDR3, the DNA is TGTGCCAGCAGCCAAGACCTCAGCGCAGATACGCAGTATTTT. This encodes CASSQDLSADTQYF.

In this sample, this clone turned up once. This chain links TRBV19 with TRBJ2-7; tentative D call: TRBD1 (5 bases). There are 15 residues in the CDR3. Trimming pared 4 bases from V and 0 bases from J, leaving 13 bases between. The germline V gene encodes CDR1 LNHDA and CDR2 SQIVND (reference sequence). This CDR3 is CASSRMTESSYEQYF. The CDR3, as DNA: TGTGCCAGTAGTAGAATGACAGAAAGCTCCTACGAGCAGTACTTC.

CDR3 DNA sequence: TGTGCCAGCGGTCACAGGGGGCGAGGGGCCAAAAACATTCAGTACTTC. Protein sequence: CASGHRGRGAKNIQYF. The chain has TRBV21-1 and TRBJ2-4; the table gives TRBD1 as D, unverified against the DNA. TRBV21-1 is flagged as a pseudogene. This CDR3 has 16 residues.

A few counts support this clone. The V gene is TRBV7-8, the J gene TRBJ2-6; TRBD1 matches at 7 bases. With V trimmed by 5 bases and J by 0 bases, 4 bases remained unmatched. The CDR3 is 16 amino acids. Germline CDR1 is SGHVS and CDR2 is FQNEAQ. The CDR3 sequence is CASSPRTGSGANVLTF. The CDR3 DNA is TGTGCCAGCAGCCCCCGGACAGGCTCTGGGGCCAACGTCCTGACTTTC. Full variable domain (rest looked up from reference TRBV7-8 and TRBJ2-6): GAGVSQSPRYKVAKRGQDVALRCDPISGHVSLFWYQQALGQGPEFLTYFQNEAQLDKSGLPSDRFFAERPEGSVSTLKIQRTQQEDSAVYLCASSPRTGSGANVLTFGAGSRLTVL.

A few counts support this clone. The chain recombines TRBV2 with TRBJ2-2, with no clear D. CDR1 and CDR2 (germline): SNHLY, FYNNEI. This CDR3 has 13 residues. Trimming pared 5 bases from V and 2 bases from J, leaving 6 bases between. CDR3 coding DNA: TGTGCCAGCAGTACTATTAACACCGGGGAGCTGTTTTTT. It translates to CASSTINTGELFF.

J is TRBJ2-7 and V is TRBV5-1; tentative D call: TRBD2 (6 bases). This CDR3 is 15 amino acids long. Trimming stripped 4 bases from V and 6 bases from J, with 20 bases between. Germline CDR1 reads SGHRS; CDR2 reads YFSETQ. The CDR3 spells CASSPLVGGRSEQYF. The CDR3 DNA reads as TGCGCCAGCAGCCCCCTCGTCGGAGGGAGGTCCGAGCAGTACTTC.

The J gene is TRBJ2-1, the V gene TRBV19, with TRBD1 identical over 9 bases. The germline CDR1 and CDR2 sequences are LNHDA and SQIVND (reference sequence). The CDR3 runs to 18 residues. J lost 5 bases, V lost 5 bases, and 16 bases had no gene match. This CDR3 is CASSFNRGRDTIDNEQFF. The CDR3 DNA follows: TGTGCCAGTAGTTTTAACAGGGGGCGAGACACCATCGACAATGAGCAGTTCTTC.

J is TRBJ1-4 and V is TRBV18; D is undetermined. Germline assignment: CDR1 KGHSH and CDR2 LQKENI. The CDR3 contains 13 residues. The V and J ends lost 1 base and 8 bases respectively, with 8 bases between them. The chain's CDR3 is CASSPQGGEKLFF. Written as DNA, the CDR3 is TGTGCCAGCTCACCACAGGGAGGGGAAAAACTGTTTTTT.

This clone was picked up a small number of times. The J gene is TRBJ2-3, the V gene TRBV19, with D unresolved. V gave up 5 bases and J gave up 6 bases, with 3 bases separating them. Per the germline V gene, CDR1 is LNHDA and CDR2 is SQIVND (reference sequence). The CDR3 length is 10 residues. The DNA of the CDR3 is TGTGCCAGTAGTGGCGATACGCAGTATTTT. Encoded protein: CASSGDTQYF. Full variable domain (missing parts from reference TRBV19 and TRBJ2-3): DGGITQSPKYLFRKEGQNVTLSCEQNLNHDAMYWYRQDPGQGLRLIYYSQIVNDFQKGDIAEGYSVSREKKESFPLTVTSAQKNPTAFYLCASSGDTQYFGPGTRLTVL.

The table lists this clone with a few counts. The CDR3 spells CSVSTGMGTEAFF. For the CDR3, the DNA is TGCAGCGTTTCGACAGGGATGGGTACTGAAGCTTTCTTT. The chain carries TRBV29-1 and TRBJ1-1; 7 bases match TRBD1. Germline CDR1 is SQVTM and CDR2 is ANQGSEA. The length of the CDR3 is 13 residues. J lost 5 bases, V lost 5 bases, and 8 bases had no gene match. Based on the CDR3 plus reference TRBV29-1 and TRBJ1-1, the full variable domain is SAVISQKPSRDICQRGTSLTIQCQVDSQVTMMFWYRQQPGQSLTLIATANQGSEATYESGFVIDKFPISRPNLTFSTLTVSNMSPEDSSIYLCSVSTGMGTEAFFGQGTRLTVV.